This T cell receptor beta chain was recovered during a study of PD-1 blockade in classical Hodgkin lymphoma. Study-level information: It was nivolumab at 3 mg/kg, given intravenously every 2 weeks, that patients received.

Time point denoted: cycle 4 day 1 (C4D1), after around six weeks of nivolumab. Relapse after autologous stem cell transplantation occurred in every patient, and brentuximab vedotin exposure varied. Purification of CD4+ T cells from thawed PBMCs was achieved by magnetic negative selection. The data were produced by immunoSEQ multiplex PCR, yet TCRdb's version contains in-frame clones alone and is incomplete. The table lists 27,000 or so clones, 85% to 90% of them singletons. Germline CDR1 and CDR2: SQVTM and ANQGSEA. With 6 bases clipped from V and 8 bases from J, the junction kept 6 bases outside the gene matches. The CDR3 loop spans 11 amino acids.

Here the sequenced sample was CD4+ T cells from blood, taken before the fourth cycle of nivolumab. The clonotype originates from a human donor with classical Hodgkin lymphoma. The rearrangement links TRBV29-1 to TRBJ1-2; 7 bases are a match to TRBD1. The CDR3 region is CSVEGDSGYTF. CDR3 nucleotides: TGCAGCGTCGAGGGGGACAGCGGCTACACCTTC.